The clone carrying this T cell receptor beta chain was observed a few times. TCRdb redid the calling of the 5' RACE reads with MiXCR, one entry per CDR3 protein. The sample includes 350,000 or so distinct CDR3 sequences, roughly 20% of them seen just once. This sample is part of a study of T-cell memory formation after mild COVID-19. The CDR3 extends over 15 amino acids. The V gene end was trimmed by 4 bases and the J gene end by 1 base; junction bases not matched to a gene: 4. The germline V gene encodes CDR1 SGDLS and CDR2 YYNGEE. The specimen was PBMCs or a T cell subset sorted from them (not recorded which). V usage is TRBV9 and J usage is TRBJ1-1; 10 positions agree with TRBD1. The source is a man aged 18 to 29 who had mild COVID-19 (a few samples of this study predate the infection). Cell type and time point are not known. The CDR3 loop reads CASSPRQGANTEAFF. The CDR3 DNA follows: TGTGCCAGCAGCCCTAGACAGGGGGCGAACACTGAAGCTTTCTTT.